This record covers a single T cell receptor (beta chain). No antigen is known for it. This sample is part of a study of vaccination and CD4 T cells after COVID-19. Study-wide findings and caveats: Reactive clonotype counts went from median roughly 19 after infection to approximately 38 after vaccination, nonsignificantly.

The assay that was used to sequence DNA from cultured CD4+ T cells was the Oncomine TCR Beta short-read assay. TCRdb fed the PCR reads into MiXCR, producing one record per CDR3 protein. The sample carries approximately 5,500 distinct CDR3 sequences, roughly 70% recorded once. Treatment denoted: approximately 9-day PBMC culture with coronavirus spike peptide pools or control peptides (ViraFEST assay). Deletions cut 6 bases from V and 4 bases from J, with 13 bases between. This CDR3 region has 14 residues. CDR1 is SNHLY, CDR2 FYNNEI, per germline. The chain joins TRBV2 to TRBJ1-3; D is undetermined. The sample was CD4+ T cells from blood, cultured in vitro. This sequence was found in a human donor who had recovered from COVID-19. For the CDR3, the DNA is TGTGCCAGCAGCGCGACACCTCTCGGAAACACCATATATTTT. Its translation: CASSATPLGNTIYF. Based on the CDR3 plus reference TRBV2 and TRBJ1-3, the full variable domain is EPEVTQTPSHQVTQMGQEVILRCVPISNHLYFYWYRQILGQKVEFLVSFYNNEISEKSEIFDDQFSVERPDGSNFTLKIRSTKLEDSAMYFCASSATPLGNTIYFGEGSWLTVV.